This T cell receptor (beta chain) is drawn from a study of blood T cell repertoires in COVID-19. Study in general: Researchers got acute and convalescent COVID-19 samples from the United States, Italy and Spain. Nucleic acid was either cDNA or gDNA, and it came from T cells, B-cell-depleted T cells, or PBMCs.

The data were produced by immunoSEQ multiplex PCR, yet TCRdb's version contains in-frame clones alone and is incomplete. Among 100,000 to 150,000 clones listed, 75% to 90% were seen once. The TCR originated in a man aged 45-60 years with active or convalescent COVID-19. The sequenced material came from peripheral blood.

This CDR3 reads CASSASNRGGGELFF. The DNA of the CDR3 is TGTGCCAGCAGCGCCTCGAATCGGGGGGGCGGGGAGCTGTTTTTT. The chain links TRBV9 to TRBJ2-2; 8 positions agree with TRBD2. Germline CDR1 is SGDLS and CDR2 is YYNGEE. V lost 3 bases and J lost 7; bases outside the gene matches: 8. The CDR3 covers 15 residues.